These T cell receptor beta chains were read from a single sample in a study of graft-versus-host responses after intestinal transplantation. Generated by immunoSEQ multiplex PCR, the TCRdb table keeps only in-frame clones and is missing some. Found here are approximately 77,000 clones, about 89% of them singletons; the top ten hold roughly 0.31%. These receptors' antigens are unknown. The starting material was unstimulated CD4+ T cells sorted from spleen or lymph node cells, obtained before intestinal transplant. Source of these receptors: a human donor who received an intestinal transplant. Both conserved end residues are part of each CDR3. The D gene is left open where the match is weak. Expanded clones get a size class; other rows say once, few or many, or leave the size out.

v_gene,abundance,j_gene,d_gene,CDR3nt,CDR3aa
TRBV15,-,TRBJ2-4,TRBD2,TGTGCCACCAGCAGAGATTTGGCGGGGGTGAGCCGATTAGCCAAAAACATTCAGTACTTC,CATSRDLAGVSRLAKNIQYF
TRBV4-2,-,TRBJ1-6,TRBD1,TGTGCCAGCAGCCCATCCGACAGGGGAAAAGGTAATTCACCCCTCCACTTT,CASSPSDRGKGNSPLHF
TRBV28,-,TRBJ2-7,TRBD1,TGTGCCAGCAGTTCCAAAAACCCGGGACAGATCTACGAGCAGTACTTC,CASSSKNPGQIYEQYF
TRBV11-2,-,TRBJ2-3,TRBD2,TGTGCCAGCAGAGAGCGGGGGGTGGGAGATACGCAGTATTTT,CASRERGVGDTQYF
TRBV4-2,once,TRBJ2-3,-,TGTGCCAGCAGCCCTCAGACCGGGGATACGCAGTATTTT,CASSPQTGDTQYF
TRBV6-1,-,TRBJ1-2,TRBD1,TGTGCCAGCAATAGACAGGGGGACTATGGCTACACCTTC,CASNRQGDYGYTF
TRBV4-1,-,TRBJ2-3,TRBD2,TGCGCCAGCAGCCAAGTTCCCCCCGGGACTAGTAACCCGGTTACGCAGTATTTT,CASSQVPPGTSNPVTQYF
TRBV6-5,-,TRBJ1-2,-,TGTGCCAGCAGTCCTCCGGGGAGATACGGCTACACCTTC,CASSPPGRYGYTF
TRBV7-6,-,TRBJ2-7,-,TGTGCCAGCAGCTCCGGTCCCGATCTATACGAGCAGTACTTC,CASSSGPDLYEQYF
TRBV5-4,-,TRBJ2-1,-,TGTGCCAGCACGGAAGATCAGGGACTGGGCTACAATGAGCAGTTCTTC,CASTEDQGLGYNEQFF
TRBV27,-,TRBJ2-3,TRBD1,TGTGCCAGCAGTTTGGGACAGGGGACAGATACGCAGTATTTT,CASSLGQGTDTQYF
TRBV30,-,TRBJ1-6,-,TGTGCCTGGAGTGTAGGTCTTCAGGGAAATTCACCCCTCCACTTT,CAWSVGLQGNSPLHF
TRBV11-3,-,TRBJ2-3,-,TGTGCCAGCAGCACCGGACACCTCACAGATACGCAGTATTTT,CASSTGHLTDTQYF
TRBV6-1,-,TRBJ1-1,TRBD1,TGTGCCAGCAGTTCCCTGACAGGGCAGAACACTGAAGCTTTCTTT,CASSSLTGQNTEAFF
TRBV29-1,-,TRBJ2-1,-,TGCAGCGTTGGCCGTACTAGGGCGACCTACAATGAGCAGTTCTTC,CSVGRTRATYNEQFF